These 16 T cell receptor beta chains originate from one sample sequenced in a study of blood T cells in healthy people across ages. Combining a sample-barcoded 5' primer with a J-beta primer mix, a second PCR ran for about 6 to 11 cycles. A single record per CDR3 protein comes from TCRdb applying MiXCR to the 5' RACE reads. This table holds about 640,000 distinct CDR3 sequences, roughly 31% found once. The sample comprised blood. These receptor sequences come from a woman aged 80 or over in good health.

This clonotype came up a few times. The CDR3 region is CASSLFKAGETQYF. In nucleotides, the CDR3 is TGTGCCAGCAGTTTATTTAAGGCAGGAGAGACCCAGTACTTC. The chain uses TRBV27 and TRBJ2-5, with D unclear. From germline, CDR1 is MNHEY and CDR2 SMNVEV (reference sequence). V gave up 1 base and J gave up 4 bases, with 10 bases separating them. This CDR3 spans 14 amino acids.

This clonotype appeared many times. The CDR3 is CASSLPRTQETQYF. CDR3 DNA sequence: TGTGCCAGCAGCTTACCCCGGACCCAAGAGACCCAGTACTTC. The chain is built from TRBV7-2 and TRBJ2-5; D is ambiguous. V shed 2 bases and J shed 1 base, with 8 bases lying between them. Germline CDR1 reads SGHTA; CDR2 reads FQGNSA. The CDR3 covers 14 residues.

This clonotype has ten or more counts. The J gene is TRBJ2-1, the V gene TRBV7-3; D might be TRBD1 (5 bases). The CDR3 totals 13 residues. Trimming took off 2 bases at V and 6 bases at J, with 8 bases between the two ends. Germline CDR1 SGHTA, CDR2 FQGTGA. The CDR3 is CASSLGRVNEQFF. CDR3 DNA: TGTGCCAGCAGCTTAGGCAGGGTCAATGAGCAGTTCTTC.

This clonotype was detected only a few times. Just one base apart from a much larger clone, this may be a read error. The rearrangement joins TRBV10-3 to TRBJ2-6; a weak D match, TRBD2 (5 bases). Per germline, CDR1 ENHRY and CDR2 SYGVKD. This CDR3 is 16 amino acids long. CDR3 in DNA: TGTGCCACCAGTGAGTCGAGAGGGTATGGGGCCAACGTCCTGACTTTC. It is translated as CATSESRGYGANVLTF.

This clonotype was observed a handful of times. The rearrangement uses TRBV29-1 and TRBJ2-5; D may correspond to TRBD1 or TRBD2 (5 bases each). The CDR3 covers 13 residues. Germline V CDR1 and CDR2: SQVTM, ANQGSEA. The V end was cut by 4 bases, the J end by 5 bases, with 14 bases between. The CDR3 DNA sequence: TGCAGCGTTGGAGGGCAGGGTGGTGAGACCCAGTACTTC. Its translation is CSVGGQGGETQYF.

This clonotype was found once. The germline gene is not matched at one end of the junction; a read error may be the cause. The rearrangement links TRBV4-2 to TRBJ1-5, with 9 positions matching TRBD1. The germline gives CDR1 LGHNA, CDR2 YNFKEQ. The CDR3 is 15 amino acids. CDR3 in DNA: TGTGCCAGCAGGAGGGACAGGGAGAGCAGTCAGCCCCAGCATTTT. This translates into CASRRDRESSQPQHF.

This clonotype was picked up many times. This rearrangement joins TRBV7-2 to TRBJ1-2; D ambiguous. From germline, CDR1 is SGHTA and CDR2 FQGNSA. The CDR3 contains 15 residues. Trimming stripped 0 bases from V and 2 bases from J, with 10 bases between. The CDR3 region is CASSLARGWNYGYTF. For the CDR3, the DNA is TGTGCCAGCAGCTTAGCACGGGGATGGAACTATGGCTACACCTTC.

Of note for this clonotype: Given a much more abundant clone one base away, this may be a read error. This chain connects TRBV5-1 to TRBJ2-7; TRBD2 might be the D (7 bases). This CDR3 has 16 residues. Germline V gene data show CDR1 as SGHRS and CDR2 as YFSETQ. Trimming removed 6 bases from V and 7 bases from J, with 26 bases in between. CDR3 in amino acids: CASTMRGGSSYNEQYF. As DNA, the CDR3 is TGCGCCAGCACCATGAGGGGGGGCTCTTCTTACAATGAGCAGTACTTC.

The chain recombines TRBV2 with TRBJ2-3; the D gene is possibly TRBD1 (6 bases). Germline V gene lookup returns CDR1 SNHLY and CDR2 FYNNEI. There are 14 residues in the CDR3. V lost 6 bases to trimming and J lost 0 bases, with 10 bases between them. The CDR3 region has the DNA TGTGCCAGCAGGAACAGGGCTAGCACAGATACGCAGTATTTT. This translates into CASRNRASTDTQYF.

The V call is TRBV5-1, the J call TRBJ1-1, with 7 bases aligning to TRBD1. V was pared by 0 bases and J by 5 bases, with 7 bases of the junction left unmatched. CDR1 is SGHRS and CDR2 is YFSETQ in the germline V gene. The length of the CDR3 is 15 residues. CDR3 sequence reads: CASSLDRGRSTEAFF. CDR3 DNA sequence: TGCGCCAGCAGCTTGGACAGGGGTCGATCTACTGAAGCTTTCTTT.

This clonotype showed up many times. The gene calls are TRBV29-1 and TRBJ2-7; TRBD2 is a possible D gene (5 bases). This CDR3 contains 11 residues. CDR1 SQVTM and CDR2 ANQGSEA come from the germline V gene. V lost 5 bases to trimming and J lost 1 base, with 6 bases between them. The CDR3 nucleotides read TGCAGCGTTCGGGATTCCTACGAGCAGTACTTC. Amino acid sequence: CSVRDSYEQYF.

The chain has TRBV4-2 and TRBJ2-3; TRBD2 matches 14 bases. The CDR3 extends over 20 amino acids. Per the germline V gene, CDR1 is LGHNA and CDR2 is YNFKEQ. The V segment lost 0 bases and the J segment 3 bases; nucleotides outside the gene matches: 11. The CDR3, as DNA: TGTGCCAGCAGCCAAGATTCCACGACTAGCGGGGGGGCATTAACAGATACGCAGTATTTT. Amino acid sequence: CASSQDSTTSGGALTDTQYF.

The chain employs TRBV15 and TRBJ2-2; D remains ambiguous. The length of the CDR3 is 13 residues. The V gene's germline CDR1 is LNHNV and CDR2 YYDKDF (reference sequence). Deletions cut 1 base from V and 5 bases from J, with 5 bases between. The CDR3 DNA sequence: TGTGCCACCAGCAGAGGAGGAACCGGGGAGCTGTTTTTT. This translates into CATSRGGTGELFF.

This clonotype appeared a few times. A much more abundant neighbour one base away suggests this may be a read error. The J gene is TRBJ2-3, the V gene TRBV20-1; perhaps TRBD2 as D (5 bases). V lost 6 bases to trimming and J lost 6 bases, with 22 bases between them. The CDR3 sequence is 15 residues long. Per the germline V gene, CDR1 is DFQATT and CDR2 is SNEGSKA (reference sequence). CDR3 residues: CSANPTTGMGDTQYF. For the CDR3, the DNA is TGCAGTGCCAACCCTACCACGGGGATGGGGGATACGCAGTATTTT.

This clonotype came up many times. The chain carries TRBV27 and TRBJ1-5; no clear D. The germline V and J ends were trimmed by 5 bases and 2 bases, with 16 bases remaining between them. Looked up from germline, CDR1 is MNHEY and CDR2 is SMNVEV (reference sequence). This CDR3 contains 16 residues. CDR3 sequence: CASSPLRGQGNQPQHF. The CDR3 coding sequence is TGTGCCAGCAGTCCGCTCCGGGGTCAAGGCAATCAGCCCCAGCATTTT.

This clonotype was observed a few times. The chain couples TRBV19 to TRBJ2-1; no clear D. The germline gives CDR1 LNHDA, CDR2 SQIVND (reference sequence). CDR3 length: 11 amino acids. V lost 7 bases and J 6 bases, leaving 7 bases between the germline ends. This CDR3 is CASTRRNEQFF. CDR3 nucleotide sequence: TGTGCCAGTACAAGGCGCAATGAGCAGTTCTTC. Full variable domain (missing parts from reference TRBV19 and TRBJ2-1): DGGITQSPKYLFRKEGQNVTLSCEQNLNHDAMYWYRQDPGQGLRLIYYSQIVNDFQKGDIAEGYSVSREKKESFPLTVTSAQKNPTAFYLCASTRRNEQFFGPGTRLTVL.